This is a list of T cell receptor beta chains from one sample in a study of blood T cell repertoires in COVID-19. The protocol was immunoSEQ multiplex PCR, while the TCRdb copy is restricted to in-frame clones and leaves out a portion. Of around 300,000 clones in the sample, nearly 90% were seen once. The sample was peripheral blood. Receptors were obtained from a woman aged 40 to 50 with COVID-19, enrolled during active disease. CDR3s include the opening cysteine and the closing phenylalanine or tryptophan. A D gene is named only where the DNA matches it firmly. For some rows the clone size is stated as once, few or many, or as a class when expanded; others skip it.

V gene: TRBV7-9; J gene: TRBJ2-7; clone size: .; D gene: TRBD2; CDR3 protein: CASSSVAGGPFEQYF; CDR3 DNA: TGTGCCAGCAGCTCAGTAGCGGGAGGGCCCTTCGAGCAGTACTTC
V gene: TRBV7-6; J gene: TRBJ2-6; clone size: .; D gene: .; CDR3 protein: CASSSRGLAAGANVLTF; CDR3 DNA: TGTGCCAGCAGCTCTCGGGGACTGGCGGCTGGGGCCAACGTCCTGACTTTC
V gene: TRBV18; J gene: TRBJ1-1; clone size: .; D gene: TRBD1; CDR3 protein: CATWTGMRSAEAFF; CDR3 DNA: TGTGCCACCTGGACAGGGATGAGGTCAGCTGAAGCTTTCTTT
V gene: TRBV7-9; J gene: TRBJ2-7; clone size: .; D gene: TRBD1; CDR3 protein: CASSSDRGSSYGQYF; CDR3 DNA: TGTGCCAGCAGCTCTGACAGGGGGAGCTCCTACGGGCAGTACTTC
V gene: TRBV5-1; J gene: TRBJ1-2; clone size: .; D gene: .; CDR3 protein: CASSGGDQTYYGYTF; CDR3 DNA: TGCGCCAGCAGCGGGGGGGACCAAACCTATTATGGCTACACCTTC
V gene: TRBV7-2; J gene: TRBJ1-2; clone size: .; D gene: .; CDR3 protein: CASSPRAGTFVSGYTF; CDR3 DNA: TGTGCCAGCAGCCCTAGGGCCGGGACTTTCGTATCTGGCTACACCTTC
V gene: TRBV5-6; J gene: TRBJ2-5; clone size: .; D gene: TRBD1; CDR3 protein: CASSSRGQGETQYF; CDR3 DNA: TGTGCCAGCAGCTCGAGGGGACAGGGGGAGACCCAGTACTTC
V gene: TRBV18; J gene: TRBJ1-3; clone size: .; D gene: TRBD1; CDR3 protein: CASSVGQGDTIYF; CDR3 DNA: TGTGCCAGCTCGGTGGGACAGGGAGACACCATATATTTT
V gene: TRBV5-4; J gene: TRBJ2-1; clone size: .; D gene: .; CDR3 protein: CASSQRGSGGGEQFF; CDR3 DNA: TGTGCCAGCAGCCAACGGGGGAGTGGGGGTGGTGAGCAGTTCTTC
V gene: TRBV13; J gene: TRBJ2-2; clone size: .; D gene: TRBD1; CDR3 protein: CASSSWDRGGTGELFF; CDR3 DNA: TGTGCCAGCAGCTCGTGGGACAGGGGTGGAACCGGGGAGCTGTTTTTT
V gene: TRBV5-1; J gene: TRBJ2-7; clone size: .; D gene: .; CDR3 protein: CASSLIGDVVTYEQYF; CDR3 DNA: TGCGCCAGCAGCTTGATAGGGGATGTTGTCACCTACGAGCAGTACTTC
V gene: TRBV24-1; J gene: TRBJ2-2; clone size: .; D gene: .; CDR3 protein: CATSDPRAGGRIRELFF; CDR3 DNA: TGTGCCACCAGTGACCCACGGGCAGGGGGGCGCATCCGGGAGCTGTTTTTT
V gene: TRBV19; J gene: TRBJ1-1; clone size: .; D gene: .; CDR3 protein: CASKGQGQNTEAFF; CDR3 DNA: TGTGCCAGTAAGGGGCAGGGGCAGAACACTGAAGCTTTCTTT
V gene: TRBV6-1; J gene: TRBJ1-1; clone size: .; D gene: .; CDR3 protein: CASSEAGQALGENTEAFF; CDR3 DNA: TGTGCCAGCAGTGAAGCGGGTCAGGCTCTGGGTGAGAACACTGAAGCTTTCTTT
V gene: TRBV5-4; J gene: TRBJ1-5; clone size: once; D gene: TRBD1; CDR3 protein: CASSLTGDPSGPQHF; CDR3 DNA: TGTGCCAGCAGCTTAACAGGGGACCCATCAGGGCCCCAGCATTTT
V gene: TRBV5-6; J gene: TRBJ2-5; clone size: .; D gene: .; CDR3 protein: CASSLRGEETQYF; CDR3 DNA: TGTGCCAGCAGCTTACGGGGAGAGGAGACCCAGTACTTC
V gene: TRBV7-9; J gene: TRBJ1-4; clone size: .; D gene: TRBD1; CDR3 protein: CASSAPAGTGFGEKLFF; CDR3 DNA: TGTGCCAGCAGCGCCCCCGCCGGGACAGGGTTTGGGGAAAAACTGTTTTTT
V gene: TRBV5-1; J gene: TRBJ1-1; clone size: .; D gene: TRBD1; CDR3 protein: CASSATGGNTEAFF; CDR3 DNA: TGCGCCAGCAGCGCGACAGGGGGTAACACTGAAGCTTTCTTT
V gene: TRBV28; J gene: TRBJ1-4; clone size: .; D gene: TRBD1; CDR3 protein: CASSPPDRESEKLFF; CDR3 DNA: TGTGCCAGCAGTCCACCGGACAGGGAGAGTGAAAAACTGTTTTTT
V gene: TRBV5-1; J gene: TRBJ1-3; clone size: .; D gene: TRBD1; CDR3 protein: CASSSQGAGNTIYF; CDR3 DNA: TGCGCCAGCAGCTCGCAGGGGGCTGGAAACACCATATATTTT
V gene: TRBV5-8; J gene: TRBJ2-7; clone size: .; D gene: TRBD1; CDR3 protein: CASSGQGNEQYF; CDR3 DNA: TGTGCCAGCAGCGGACAGGGAAACGAGCAGTACTTC
V gene: TRBV19; J gene: TRBJ2-7; clone size: .; D gene: TRBD1; CDR3 protein: CASSLMDRDYEQYF; CDR3 DNA: TGTGCCAGTAGTTTAATGGACAGGGACTACGAGCAGTACTTC
V gene: TRBV28; J gene: TRBJ2-1; clone size: .; D gene: .; CDR3 protein: CASTNPGSYNEQFF; CDR3 DNA: TGTGCCAGCACCAACCCGGGCTCCTACAATGAGCAGTTCTTC
V gene: TRBV9; J gene: TRBJ1-1; clone size: .; D gene: .; CDR3 protein: CASSDSDFAEAFF; CDR3 DNA: TGTGCCAGCAGCGACTCAGACTTCGCTGAAGCTTTCTTT
V gene: TRBV7-9; J gene: TRBJ2-1; clone size: .; D gene: TRBD2; CDR3 protein: CASSSTMGLADEQFF; CDR3 DNA: TGTGCCAGCAGCTCGACGATGGGACTAGCGGATGAGCAGTTCTTC
V gene: TRBV18; J gene: TRBJ2-7; clone size: .; D gene: TRBD1; CDR3 protein: CASSPKGTGSYEQYF; CDR3 DNA: TGTGCCAGCTCACCGAAAGGGACAGGCTCCTACGAGCAGTACTTC
V gene: TRBV4-3; J gene: TRBJ2-2; clone size: .; D gene: TRBD1; CDR3 protein: CASSQDPDRGENGELFF; CDR3 DNA: TGCGCCAGCAGCCAAGACCCTGACAGGGGAGAGAACGGGGAGCTGTTTTTT
V gene: TRBV28; J gene: TRBJ2-3; clone size: .; D gene: TRBD2; CDR3 protein: CASSRRLAVNTDTQYF; CDR3 DNA: TGTGCCAGCAGCCGCCGACTAGCCGTTAATACAGATACGCAGTATTTT
V gene: TRBV28; J gene: TRBJ1-5; clone size: .; D gene: TRBD1; CDR3 protein: CASSLSGQGGNQPQHF; CDR3 DNA: TGTGCCAGCAGTTTATCGGGACAGGGGGGCAATCAGCCCCAGCATTTT
V gene: TRBV3-1/TRBV3-2; J gene: TRBJ1-6; clone size: .; D gene: TRBD1; CDR3 protein: CASSREGQGTSPLHF; CDR3 DNA: TGTGCCAGCAGCAGAGAGGGACAGGGAACTTCACCCCTCCACTTT
V gene: TRBV14; J gene: TRBJ2-3; clone size: .; D gene: .; CDR3 protein: CASSQRVGGITDTQYF; CDR3 DNA: TGTGCCAGCAGCCAAAGAGTTGGCGGGATAACAGATACGCAGTATTTT
V gene: TRBV7-3; J gene: TRBJ1-2; clone size: .; D gene: TRBD1; CDR3 protein: CASSFWDRGLSDGYTF; CDR3 DNA: TGTGCCAGCAGCTTTTGGGACAGGGGGCTATCGGATGGCTACACCTTC
V gene: TRBV7-2; J gene: TRBJ1-3; clone size: .; D gene: .; CDR3 protein: CASSRGSTIYF; CDR3 DNA: TGTGCCAGCAGTAGGGGTAGTACCATATATTTT
V gene: TRBV28; J gene: TRBJ2-7; clone size: .; D gene: .; CDR3 protein: CASSTPGRLYEQYF; CDR3 DNA: TGTGCCAGCAGCACCCCAGGGCGCCTCTACGAGCAGTACTTC
V gene: TRBV19; J gene: TRBJ2-2; clone size: .; D gene: TRBD2; CDR3 protein: CASSPGLAGNTGELFF; CDR3 DNA: TGTGCCAGTAGTCCTGGACTAGCGGGCAACACCGGGGAGCTGTTTTTT
V gene: TRBV4-3; J gene: TRBJ1-2; clone size: .; D gene: .; CDR3 protein: CASSQDLDGEGGYTF; CDR3 DNA: TGCGCCAGCAGCCAAGATCTGGACGGGGAGGGAGGCTACACCTTC
V gene: TRBV5-1; J gene: TRBJ2-1; clone size: .; D gene: TRBD2; CDR3 protein: CASSLVPSGGIEQFF; CDR3 DNA: TGCGCCAGCAGCTTGGTTCCTAGCGGCGGTATTGAGCAGTTCTTC
V gene: TRBV27; J gene: TRBJ2-1; clone size: few; D gene: .; CDR3 protein: CASSLRSGHNEQFF; CDR3 DNA: TGTGCCAGCAGTTTACGCAGCGGGCACAATGAGCAGTTCTTC
V gene: TRBV7-3; J gene: TRBJ1-2; clone size: .; D gene: .; CDR3 protein: CASSLRGGGDGYTF; CDR3 DNA: TGTGCCAGCAGCCTTAGGGGGGGCGGCGATGGCTACACCTTC
V gene: TRBV27; J gene: TRBJ1-6; clone size: once; D gene: .; CDR3 protein: CASSFRGASYNSPLHF; CDR3 DNA: TGTGCCAGCAGTTTCCGCGGGGCATCCTATAATTCACCCCTCCACTTT
V gene: TRBV25-1; J gene: TRBJ1-6; clone size: .; D gene: .; CDR3 protein: CASSPHGESSPLHF; CDR3 DNA: TGTGCCAGCAGTCCTCACGGGGAGAGTTCACCCCTCCACTTT
V gene: TRBV6-6; J gene: TRBJ2-7; clone size: .; D gene: TRBD2; CDR3 protein: CASGTSGVYEQYF; CDR3 DNA: TGTGCCAGTGGGACTAGCGGGGTCTACGAGCAGTACTTC
V gene: TRBV10-1; J gene: TRBJ1-1; clone size: once; D gene: TRBD1; CDR3 protein: CASRPGTGPNTEAFF; CDR3 DNA: TGCGCCAGCAGACCAGGGACAGGGCCGAACACTGAAGCTTTCTTT
V gene: TRBV5-4; J gene: TRBJ2-1; clone size: .; D gene: TRBD1; CDR3 protein: CASSPARTGGIREQFF; CDR3 DNA: TGTGCCAGCAGCCCTGCTCGGACAGGGGGGATCCGTGAGCAGTTCTTC
V gene: TRBV5-1; J gene: TRBJ1-4; clone size: .; D gene: .; CDR3 protein: CASSPSMGQGLGEKLFF; CDR3 DNA: TGCGCCAGCAGCCCATCGATGGGGCAGGGCCTGGGGGAAAAACTGTTTTTT
V gene: TRBV19; J gene: TRBJ1-1; clone size: .; D gene: .; CDR3 protein: CASSILQNTEAFF; CDR3 DNA: TGTGCCAGTAGTATTTTACAGAACACTGAAGCTTTCTTT